The clone carrying this T cell receptor beta chain turned up a few times. Its antigen is as yet unknown. Germline CDR1 is SGHTA and CDR2 is FQGTGA. Trimming at V came to 2 bases and at J to 7 bases, leaving 6 bases not matched to a gene. CDR3 length: 17 amino acids. The record originates from a study of identical twins. General study results and limits: In drawing conclusions, the study used cross-sectional statistical analysis and did not follow the same donors. Twin pairs' shared out-of-frame alpha sequences were enriched in low generation probability. Weaker excess twin sharing was seen among beta out-of-frame sequences.

Template switching (which added a universal primer site) was used, and cDNA carried unique molecular identifiers. TCRdb passed the 5' RACE reads through MiXCR, listing each CDR3 protein once. This sample yields 230,000 or so distinct CDR3 sequences, of which approximately 8.3% are seen a single time; over 2.5% belongs to the top ten. This same sample was also taken into another study, of yellow fever vaccine responses in identical twins.

This clonotype originated in a woman aged 18-29 years in good health. The sample comprised CD8+ T cells sorted from blood. The chain recombines TRBV7-3 with TRBJ2-1, with 15 bases lining up with TRBD2. CDR3 sequence: CASSLGLAGGPWNEQFF. CDR3 nucleotide sequence: TGTGCCAGCAGCTTAGGACTAGCGGGGGGGCCGTGGAATGAGCAGTTCTTC. The complete variable domain, with remaining parts taken from reference TRBV7-3 and TRBJ2-1, reads GAGVSQTPSNKVTEKGKYVELRCDPISGHTALYWYRQSLGQGPEFLIYFQGTGAADDSGLPNDRFFAVRPEGSVSTLKIQRTERGDSAVYLCASSLGLAGGPWNEQFFGPGTRLTVL.